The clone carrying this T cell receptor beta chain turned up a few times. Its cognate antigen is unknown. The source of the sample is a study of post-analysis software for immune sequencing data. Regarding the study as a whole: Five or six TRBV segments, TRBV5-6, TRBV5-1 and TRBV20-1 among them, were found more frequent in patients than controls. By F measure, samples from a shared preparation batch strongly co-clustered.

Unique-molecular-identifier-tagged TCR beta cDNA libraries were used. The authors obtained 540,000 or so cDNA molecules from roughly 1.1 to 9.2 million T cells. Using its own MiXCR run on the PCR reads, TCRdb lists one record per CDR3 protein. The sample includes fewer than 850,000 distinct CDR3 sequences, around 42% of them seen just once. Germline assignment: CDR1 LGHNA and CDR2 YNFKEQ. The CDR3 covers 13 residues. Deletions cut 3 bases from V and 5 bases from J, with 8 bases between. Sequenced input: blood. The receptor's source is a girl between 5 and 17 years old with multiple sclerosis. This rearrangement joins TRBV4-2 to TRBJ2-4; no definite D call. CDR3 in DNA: TGTGCCAGCAGCCAGGCGCAGGAAAACATTCAGTACTTC. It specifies CASSQAQENIQYF.